The sequence of this T cell receptor beta chain was determined in a study of T-cell reconstitution after alpha-beta-depleted transplantation in children. This clonotype occurred a few times. Library preparation (for TCRbeta) was performed with unique molecular identifiers. One entry per CDR3 protein results from TCRdb running MiXCR on the PCR reads. This table holds about 340,000 distinct CDR3 sequences, 10% found once. Trimming removed 4 bases at V and 3 bases at J, with 7 bases between. The CDR3 totals 14 residues. In germline, CDR1 is LNHDA, CDR2 SQIVND (reference sequence). The specimen comprised PBMCs from the stem cell graft donor, sampled from the stem cell graft. The receptor's source is a human donor who donated a stem cell graft to a child with acute lymphoblastic leukemia. The rearrangement links TRBV19 to TRBJ2-6; D unclear. DNA of the CDR3: TGTGCCAGTAGTACCCCCGGTGGGGCCAACGTCCTGACTTTC. It encodes CASSTPGGANVLTF.